This entry lists 8 T cell receptor beta chains sequenced from one sample in a study of T cell responses to AZD1222 COVID-19 vaccine. Measured with immunoSEQ multiplex PCR; TCRdb has only the in-frame clones, and not every one. The sample has some 50,000 clones; approximately 90% are singletons. Sequencing was performed on peripheral blood, taken 28 days after the second AZD1222 dose. The receptors were gathered from an adult who received the AZD1222 COVID-19 vaccine.

This rearrangement joins TRBV18 to TRBJ2-1; TRBD2 matches at 12 bases. This CDR3 is 15 amino acids long. The germline gives CDR1 KGHSH, CDR2 LQKENI. Unmatched junction bases numbered 8, after V lost 5 bases and J lost 9 bases. CDR3 nucleotide sequence: TGTGCCAGCTCATCGACTAGCGGGAGCGTTGGTGAGCAGTTCTTC. Its protein product is CASSSTSGSVGEQFF.

The chain uses TRBV29-1 and TRBJ1-1; D is ambiguous. The CDR3 contains 11 residues. Germline V gene lookup returns CDR1 SQVTM and CDR2 ANQGSEA. V lost 4 bases to trimming and J lost 4 bases, with 7 bases between them. CDR3 in amino acids: CSVGGGTEAFF. The CDR3 nucleotides read TGCAGCGTTGGGGGTGGCACTGAAGCTTTCTTT.

In its sample, this clone was seen once. V gene TRBV7-9 combines with J gene TRBJ1-2, with 9 bases fitting TRBD1. The CDR3 has 14 residues. Germline CDR1 reads SEHNR; CDR2 reads FQNEAQ (reference sequence). The V gene end was trimmed by 5 bases and the J gene end by 5 bases; junction bases not matched to a gene: 6. The CDR3 DNA reads TGTGCCAGCAGCGCCTCGGACAGGGGATATGGCTACACCTTC. Protein sequence: CASSASDRGYGYTF. Variable domain in full (rest from reference TRBV7-9 and TRBJ1-2): DTGVSQNPRHKITKRGQNVTFRCDPISEHNRLYWYRQTLGQGPEFLTYFQNEAQLEKSRLLSDRFSAERPKGSFSTLEIQRTEQGDSAMYLCASSASDRGYGYTFGSGTRLTVV.

This chain uses TRBV2 with TRBJ1-4; D not certain. V lost 6 bases to trimming and J lost 0 bases, with 8 bases between them. Germline V CDR1 and CDR2: SNHLY, FYNNEI. This CDR3 spans 14 amino acids. In DNA form, the CDR3 reads TGTGCCAGCAGGATAATTGCAACTAATGAAAAACTGTTTTTT. Protein: CASRIIATNEKLFF.

The V call is TRBV5-1, the J call TRBJ2-7; 7 nucleotides match TRBD1. Germline V lookup: CDR1 SGHRS, CDR2 YFSETQ. With V trimmed by 4 bases and J by 0 bases, 4 bases remained unmatched. There are 14 residues in the CDR3. CDR3 loop: CASSPGQVSYEQYF. CDR3 coding DNA: TGCGCCAGCAGCCCTGGACAGGTCTCCTACGAGCAGTACTTC.

The rearrangement links TRBV6-5 to TRBJ1-5, with D hard to call. V was cut by 0 bases and J by 7 bases, with 7 bases left in between. Germline CDR1 and CDR2: MNHEY and SVGAGI. The CDR3 has 13 residues. CDR3 nucleotides: TGTGCCAGCAGTTACTCGAAAGGGCAGCCCCAGCATTTT. Translated, it gives CASSYSKGQPQHF.

This chain joins TRBV6-2 or TRBV6-3 and TRBJ1-1; 7 nucleotides align to TRBD1. The germline gives CDR1 MNHEY, CDR2 SVGEGT. Losses at the gene ends were 4 bases for V and 5 bases for J; bases not matched to a gene: 7. There are 14 residues in the CDR3. The CDR3 protein is CASSSWDSRTEAFF. CDR3 in DNA: TGTGCCAGCAGTTCCTGGGACAGTAGAACTGAAGCTTTCTTT.

This clone was seen more than once but under ten times. This chain joins TRBV27 and TRBJ1-6, with TRBD1 as a possible D gene (6 bases). CDR1 and CDR2 (germline): MNHEY, SMNVEV (reference sequence). The CDR3 covers 16 residues. V shed 3 bases and J shed 4 bases, with 13 bases lying between them. CDR3 in DNA: TGTGCCAGCAGTTTTGGGTGGCAGGGGTATAATTCACCCCTCCACTTT. Translated: CASSFGWQGYNSPLHF.